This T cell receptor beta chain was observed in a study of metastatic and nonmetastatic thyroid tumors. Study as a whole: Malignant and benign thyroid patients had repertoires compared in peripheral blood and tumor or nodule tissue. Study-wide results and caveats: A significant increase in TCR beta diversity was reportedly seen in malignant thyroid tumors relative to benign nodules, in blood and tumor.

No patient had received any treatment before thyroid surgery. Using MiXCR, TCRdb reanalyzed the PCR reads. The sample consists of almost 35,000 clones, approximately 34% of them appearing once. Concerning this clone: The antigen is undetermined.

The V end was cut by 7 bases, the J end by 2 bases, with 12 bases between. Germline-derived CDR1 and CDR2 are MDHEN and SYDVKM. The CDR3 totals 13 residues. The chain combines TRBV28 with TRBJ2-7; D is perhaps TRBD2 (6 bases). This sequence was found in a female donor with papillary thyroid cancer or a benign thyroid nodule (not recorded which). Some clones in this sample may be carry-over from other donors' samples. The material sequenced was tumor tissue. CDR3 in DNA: TGTGCCAGCACCACCGGGGGTGCCTACGAGCAGTACTTC. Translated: CASTTGGAYEQYF.